This TCR beta chain comes out of a study of post-analysis software for immune sequencing data. Study-level background: There were relapsing-remitting, secondary progressive and progressive-relapsing multiple sclerosis among the disease courses included. Study outcomes and limitations: Five or six TRBV segments were more frequent in patients than controls; TRBV5-6, TRBV5-1 and TRBV20-1 belonged to this group. Same-batch preparations were strongly co-clustered by F measure.

Unique molecular identifiers were built into the TCR beta cDNA libraries. Roughly 0.5 million cDNA molecules were obtained from roughly 1 to 10 million T cells. TCRdb independently ran MiXCR on the PCR reads; one entry per CDR3 protein. The sample consists of about 400,000 distinct CDR3 sequences, less than 35% of them appearing once. The CDR3 sequence is 13 residues long. Germline CDR1 and CDR2: MNHEY and SVGAGI. V was shortened by 0 bases and J by 5 bases, with 7 bases between the two germline ends. A note on this clonotype: Its antigen remains unknown.

The receptor was derived from a girl under 18 with multiple sclerosis. The sample was blood. This sequence joins TRBV6-5 and TRBJ1-1; no reliable D call. The CDR3 spells CASSYSKATEAFF. The CDR3 nucleotides read TGTGCCAGCAGTTACTCGAAGGCTACTGAAGCTTTCTTT.